The 21 T cell receptor beta chains below all came from one sample that was sequenced in a study of identical twins. TCRdb ran MiXCR on the 5' RACE reads and lists one entry per CDR3 protein. The top ten hold approximately 0.25% of the sample, which has 1.5 million to 2 million distinct CDR3 sequences, less than 40% seen once. The sample consisted of cord blood. The source of these receptors is a newborn girl in good health.

A few counts support this clonotype. The V gene is TRBV2, the J gene TRBJ2-7; D remains ambiguous. The CDR3 sequence is 10 residues long. V was pared by 4 bases and J by 7 bases, with 5 bases between. The germline V gene has CDR1 SNHLY and CDR2 FYNNEI. The CDR3 nucleotides are TGTGCCAGCAGTGTTTGGGAGCAGTACTTC. Translated: CASSVWEQYF.

This clonotype was found a few times. The chain recombines TRBV20-1 with TRBJ2-7, with a tentative D call TRBD2 (7 bases). The J call is in doubt because the DNA end fits TRBJ2-4 better. Germline loops: CDR1 DFQATT, CDR2 SNEGSKA (reference sequence). The CDR3 contains 13 residues. The CDR3 is CSGSRGGTSIQYF. CDR3 sequence (DNA): TGCAGTGGATCGAGGGGGGGTACTTCCATTCAGTACTTC.

This clonotype was observed a single time. This sequence joins TRBV5-1 and TRBJ2-3, with 12 nucleotides matching TRBD1. The CDR3 sequence is 18 residues long. V lost 4 bases to trimming and J lost 2 bases; unmatched junction nucleotides: 11. The germline V gene has CDR1 SGHRS and CDR2 YFSETQ. The CDR3 DNA follows: TGCGCCAGCAGCCCCAACCGGGACAGGGGGCTATACACAGATACGCAGTATTTT. As protein: CASSPNRDRGLYTDTQYF.

V is TRBV5-6 and J is TRBJ2-7; no definite D call. The J call may be in error: the DNA end matches TRBJ2-5 better. CDR1 and CDR2 (germline): SGHDT, YYEEEE. The length of the CDR3 is 14 residues. CDR3 in amino acids: CASSVRSRLETQYF. CDR3 in DNA: TGTGCCAGCAGCGTGAGAAGTAGATTGGAGACCCAGTACTTC.

V usage is TRBV20-1 and J usage is TRBJ2-1; TRBD1 or TRBD2 may be the D gene (5 bases each). V lost 1 base and J lost 9, with 16 bases in between. The CDR3 totals 14 residues. CDR1 and CDR2 from the germline V gene are DFQATT and SNEGSKA (reference sequence). The CDR3 coding sequence is TGCAGTGCTAGAGTTCGGGGCCCCCCTAGTGAGCAGTTCTTC. The encoded protein is CSARVRGPPSEQFF.

In this sample, this clonotype turned up a few times. The rearrangement links TRBV12-3 or TRBV12-4 to TRBJ1-2, with a possible D match to TRBD1 (5 bases). Trimming shortened V by 3 bases and J by 6 bases, and 17 bases separated the two germline ends. CDR3 length equals 15 residues. The CDR3 DNA reads as TGTGCCAGCAGTTTCTTCACAGGTGGTATCAATGGCTACACCTTC. Amino acids: CASSFFTGGINGYTF.

The chain employs TRBV5-1 and TRBJ2-5, with 7 bases that match TRBD2. J gave up 4 bases and V 4 bases, and 10 bases lay outside the gene matches. Germline V gene sequence: CDR1 SGHRS, CDR2 YFSETQ. The CDR3 has 15 residues. CDR3 sequence (DNA): TGCGCCAGCAGCCAAAGTCCGACGGGGGGAGAGACCCAGTACTTC. This sequence encodes CASSQSPTGGETQYF.

The chain links TRBV5-8 to TRBJ2-5, with D uncertain. Per germline, CDR1 SGHTS and CDR2 YDEGEE. Trimming pared 4 bases from V and 1 base from J, leaving 11 bases between. This CDR3 contains 14 residues. The CDR3 loop is CASSEAAFQETQYF. CDR3 nucleotides: TGTGCCAGCAGCGAGGCAGCCTTCCAAGAGACCCAGTACTTC.

A few counts support this clonotype. The chain uses TRBV20-1 and TRBJ2-7, with D uncertain. The CDR3 runs 13 residues. CDR1 is DFQATT and CDR2 is SNEGSKA in the germline V gene (reference sequence). The V and J ends lost 3 bases and 0 bases respectively, with 9 bases between them. The CDR3 region has the DNA TGCAGTGCTAGTTGGCACCACTCCTACGAGCAGTACTTC. Translated: CSASWHHSYEQYF.

The genes are TRBV28 and TRBJ1-1; 7 bases map to TRBD1. CDR1 is MDHEN, CDR2 SYDVKM, per germline. The V gene end was trimmed by 5 bases and the J gene end by 0 bases; junction bases not matched to a gene: 6. This CDR3 has 15 residues. The CDR3 coding sequence is TGTGCCAGCAGTCGGACAGGTACCTTGAACACTGAAGCTTTCTTT. Translating it yields CASSRTGTLNTEAFF.

The rearrangement joins TRBV14 to TRBJ1-1; D is ambiguous. CDR3 size: 15 residues. Germline V gives CDR1 SGHDN, CDR2 FVKESK. V was shortened by 1 base and J by 2 bases, with 11 bases between the two germline ends. CDR3 residues: CASSQVGRLNTEAFF. The CDR3 DNA is TGTGCCAGCAGCCAAGTGGGCAGGCTAAACACTGAAGCTTTCTTT.

The J gene is TRBJ2-7, the V gene TRBV7-6; 11 bases are a match to TRBD2. Trimming took 5 bases from V and 2 from J; bases not matched to a gene: 8. Germline CDR1 and CDR2: SGHVS and FNYEAQ. This CDR3 contains 16 residues. The CDR3 bases are TGTGCCAGCAGCCCCGTAGCGGGAGGGGGGGCCTACGAGCAGTACTTC. Translating gives CASSPVAGGGAYEQYF. The full variable domain, in which reference TRBV7-6 and TRBJ2-7 provide the parts outside the CDR3, is GAGVSQSPRYKVTKRGQDVALRCDPISGHVSLYWYRQALGQGPEFLTYFNYEAQQDKSGLPNDRFSAERPEGSISTLTIQRTEQRDSAMYRCASSPVAGGGAYEQYFGPGTRLTVT.

V usage is TRBV15 and J usage is TRBJ2-2; 8 bases map to TRBD1. The ends lost 1 base at V and 1 base at J; junction bases unmatched: 5. CDR3 size: 17 residues. Germline values: CDR1 LNHNV, CDR2 YYDKDF (reference sequence). The CDR3 DNA is TGTGCCACCAGCAGAGGTTTAGGGACAGGGAACACCGGGGAGCTGTTTTTT. Its protein product is CATSRGLGTGNTGELFF. Combining the CDR3 with reference TRBV15 and TRBJ2-2 gives the whole variable domain DAMVIQNPRYQVTQFGKPVTLSCSQTLNHNVMYWYQQKSSQAPKLLFHYYDKDFNNEADTPDNFQSRRPNTSFCFLDIRSPGLGDTAMYLCATSRGLGTGNTGELFFGEGSRLTVL.

The rearrangement uses TRBV5-1 and TRBJ1-1; D not resolved. From germline, CDR1 is SGHRS and CDR2 YFSETQ. V dropped 3 bases and J dropped 10 bases, with 16 bases sitting between them. The CDR3 totals 13 residues. The DNA for the CDR3 is TGCGCCAGCAGCTCGGAAGTGACCACGGCAGCTTTCTTT. This sequence encodes CASSSEVTTAAFF.

V is TRBV2 and J is TRBJ2-1; either TRBD1 or TRBD2 may supply D (5 bases each). Germline CDR1 reads SNHLY; CDR2 reads FYNNEI. The CDR3 length is 13 residues. V lost 7 bases and J 13 bases, leaving 20 bases between the germline ends. CDR3 residues: CASIDGTKETQFF. For the CDR3, the DNA is TGTGCCAGCATCGACGGGACGAAAGAGACCCAGTTCTTC.

The rearrangement uses TRBV18 and TRBJ1-5, with unresolved D. The V gene lost 2 bases and the J gene lost 5 bases, with 7 bases spanning the gap. The CDR3 covers 13 residues. Germline CDR1 and CDR2: KGHSH and LQKENI. In DNA, the CDR3 is TGTGCCAGCTCACCATATTCTGATCAGCCCCAGCATTTT. This translates into CASSPYSDQPQHF.

This clonotype was recorded many times. The chain couples TRBV12-3 or TRBV12-4 to TRBJ2-1; D is unclear. Trimming shortened V by 3 bases and J by 12 bases, and 12 bases separated the two germline ends. The length of the CDR3 is 12 residues. The CDR3 loop reads CASSFDRSVQFF. The CDR3 DNA sequence: TGTGCCAGCAGTTTCGATCGGTCAGTGCAGTTCTTC.

This chain joins TRBV20-1 and TRBJ2-3, with 14 bases fitting TRBD2. Trimming took 5 bases from V and 5 from J; bases not matched to a gene: 6. Looked up from germline, CDR1 is DFQATT and CDR2 is SNEGSKA (reference sequence). This CDR3 spans 15 amino acids. The CDR3 region has the DNA TGCAGTGCTTTGACTAGCGGGGGGGCGAAAGATACGCAGTATTTT. It encodes CSALTSGGAKDTQYF.

The V gene is TRBV9, the J gene TRBJ2-2; TRBD2 is a possible D gene (6 bases). The germline V and J ends were trimmed by 2 bases and 5 bases, with 13 bases remaining between them. The CDR3 is 15 residues long. Germline CDR1 is SGDLS and CDR2 is YYNGEE. As DNA, the CDR3 is TGTGCCAGCAGCGTCGCGGTAGCGGTAACCGGGGAGCTGTTTTTT. Its protein product is CASSVAVAVTGELFF.

This clonotype has more than one count but fewer than ten. The gene calls are TRBV12-3 or TRBV12-4 and TRBJ2-1; D not certain. The CDR3 runs to 15 residues. Trimming pared 1 base from V and 6 bases from J, leaving 13 bases between. CDR3 in amino acids: CASSLELARRNEQFF. The CDR3 DNA sequence: TGTGCCAGCAGTTTAGAATTGGCCAGACGCAATGAGCAGTTCTTC.

V and J are TRBV2 and TRBJ2-4; D remains ambiguous. Germline CDR1 and CDR2: SNHLY and FYNNEI. Trimming pared 7 bases from V and 0 bases from J, leaving 7 bases between. There are 13 residues in the CDR3. As DNA, the CDR3 is TGTGCCAGCACCATAGTAGCCAAAAACATTCAGTACTTC. Translating it yields CASTIVAKNIQYF.